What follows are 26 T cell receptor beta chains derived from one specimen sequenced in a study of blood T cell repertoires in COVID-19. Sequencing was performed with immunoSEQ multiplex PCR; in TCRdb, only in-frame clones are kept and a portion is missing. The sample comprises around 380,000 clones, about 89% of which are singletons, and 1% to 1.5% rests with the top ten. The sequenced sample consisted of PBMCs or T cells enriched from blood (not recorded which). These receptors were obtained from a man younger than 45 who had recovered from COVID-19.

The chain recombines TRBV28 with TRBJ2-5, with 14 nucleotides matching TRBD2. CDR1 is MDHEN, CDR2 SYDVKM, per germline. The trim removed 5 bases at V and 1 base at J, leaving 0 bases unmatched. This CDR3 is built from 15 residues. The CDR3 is CASSGLAGGQETQYF. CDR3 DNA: TGTGCCAGCAGTGGACTAGCGGGGGGCCAAGAGACCCAGTACTTC.

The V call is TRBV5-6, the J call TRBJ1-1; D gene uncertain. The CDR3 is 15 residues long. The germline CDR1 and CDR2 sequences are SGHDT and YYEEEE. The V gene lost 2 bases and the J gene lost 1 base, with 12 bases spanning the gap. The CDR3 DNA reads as TGTGCCAGCAGCTTATGGCGACACTCGAACACTGAAGCTTTCTTT. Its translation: CASSLWRHSNTEAFF.

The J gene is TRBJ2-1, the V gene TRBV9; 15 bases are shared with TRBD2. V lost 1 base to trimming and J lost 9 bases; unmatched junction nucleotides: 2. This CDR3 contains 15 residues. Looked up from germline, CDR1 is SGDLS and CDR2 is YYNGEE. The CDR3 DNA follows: TGTGCCAGCAGCGTAAGGGGACTAGCGGGGGGTGAGCAGTTCTTC. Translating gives CASSVRGLAGGEQFF.

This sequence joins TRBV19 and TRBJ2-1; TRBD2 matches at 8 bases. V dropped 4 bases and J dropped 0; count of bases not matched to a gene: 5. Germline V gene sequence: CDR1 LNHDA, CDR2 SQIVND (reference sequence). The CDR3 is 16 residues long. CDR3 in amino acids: CASSRLAIPSYNEQFF. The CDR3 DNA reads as TGTGCCAGTAGTAGACTAGCGATACCCTCCTACAATGAGCAGTTCTTC. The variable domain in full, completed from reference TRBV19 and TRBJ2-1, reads DGGITQSPKYLFRKEGQNVTLSCEQNLNHDAMYWYRQDPGQGLRLIYYSQIVNDFQKGDIAEGYSVSREKKESFPLTVTSAQKNPTAFYLCASSRLAIPSYNEQFFGPGTRLTVL.

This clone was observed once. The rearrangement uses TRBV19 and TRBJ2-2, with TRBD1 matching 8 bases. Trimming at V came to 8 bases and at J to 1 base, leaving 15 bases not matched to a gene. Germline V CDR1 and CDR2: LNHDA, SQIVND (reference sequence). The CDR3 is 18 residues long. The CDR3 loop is CASGQGDGWYVNTGELFF. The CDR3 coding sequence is TGTGCCAGTGGACAGGGTGATGGTTGGTACGTGAACACCGGGGAGCTGTTTTTT.

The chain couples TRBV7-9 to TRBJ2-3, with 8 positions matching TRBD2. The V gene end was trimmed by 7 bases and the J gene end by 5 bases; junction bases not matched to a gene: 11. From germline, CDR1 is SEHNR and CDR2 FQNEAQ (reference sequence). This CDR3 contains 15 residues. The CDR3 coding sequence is TGTGCCAGCAAATTCCTAGCGGGCGAGCAAGATACGCAGTATTTT. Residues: CASKFLAGEQDTQYF. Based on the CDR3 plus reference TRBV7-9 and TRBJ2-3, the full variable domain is DTGVSQNPRHKITKRGQNVTFRCDPISEHNRLYWYRQTLGQGPEFLTYFQNEAQLEKSRLLSDRFSAERPKGSFSTLEIQRTEQGDSAMYLCASKFLAGEQDTQYFGPGTRLTVL.

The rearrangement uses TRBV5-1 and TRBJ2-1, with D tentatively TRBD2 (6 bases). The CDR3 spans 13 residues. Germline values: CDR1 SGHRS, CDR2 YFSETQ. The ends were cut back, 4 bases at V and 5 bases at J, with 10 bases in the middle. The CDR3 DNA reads TGCGCCAGCAGCGCGGGACTTGACAATGAGCAGTTCTTC. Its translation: CASSAGLDNEQFF.

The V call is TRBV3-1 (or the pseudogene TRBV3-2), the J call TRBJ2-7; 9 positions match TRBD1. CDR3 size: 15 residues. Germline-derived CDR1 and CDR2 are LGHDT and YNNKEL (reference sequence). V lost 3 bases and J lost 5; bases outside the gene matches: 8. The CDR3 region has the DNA TGTGCCAGCAGCCATTACCGGGACAGGGTCGACGAGCAGTACTTC. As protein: CASSHYRDRVDEQYF.

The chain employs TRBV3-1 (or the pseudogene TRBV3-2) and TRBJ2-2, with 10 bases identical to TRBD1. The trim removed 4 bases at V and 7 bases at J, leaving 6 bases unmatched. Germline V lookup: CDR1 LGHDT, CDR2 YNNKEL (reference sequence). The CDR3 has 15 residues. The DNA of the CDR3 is TGTGCCAGCAGCCTTTCGACAGGGGGCTACGGGGAGCTGTTTTTT. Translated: CASSLSTGGYGELFF.

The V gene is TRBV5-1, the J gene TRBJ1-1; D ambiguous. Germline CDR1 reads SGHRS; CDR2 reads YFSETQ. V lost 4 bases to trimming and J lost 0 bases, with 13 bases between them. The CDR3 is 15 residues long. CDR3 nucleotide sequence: TGCGCCAGCAGCCCCGAGGCGGTCATGAACACTGAAGCTTTCTTT. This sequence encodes CASSPEAVMNTEAFF.

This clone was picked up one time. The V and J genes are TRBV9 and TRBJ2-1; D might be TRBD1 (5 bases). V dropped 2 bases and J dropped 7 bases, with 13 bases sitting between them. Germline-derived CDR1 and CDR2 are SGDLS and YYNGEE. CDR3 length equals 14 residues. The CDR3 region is CASSVAWNRNEQFF. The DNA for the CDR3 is TGTGCCAGCAGCGTGGCTTGGAACAGGAATGAGCAGTTCTTC.

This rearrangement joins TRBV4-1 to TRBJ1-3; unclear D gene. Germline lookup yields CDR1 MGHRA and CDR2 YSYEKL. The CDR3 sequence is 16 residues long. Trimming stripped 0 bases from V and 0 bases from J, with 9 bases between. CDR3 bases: TGCGCCAGCAGCCAAGACGCGGCTTTCTCTGGAAACACCATATATTTT. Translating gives CASSQDAAFSGNTIYF.

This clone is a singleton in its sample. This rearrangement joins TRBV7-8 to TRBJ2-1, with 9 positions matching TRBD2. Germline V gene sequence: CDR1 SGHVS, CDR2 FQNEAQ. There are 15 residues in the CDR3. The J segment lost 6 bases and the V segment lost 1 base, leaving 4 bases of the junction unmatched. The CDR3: CASSLGGGARNEQFF. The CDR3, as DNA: TGTGCCAGCAGCTTAGGCGGGGGGGCTCGCAATGAGCAGTTCTTC.

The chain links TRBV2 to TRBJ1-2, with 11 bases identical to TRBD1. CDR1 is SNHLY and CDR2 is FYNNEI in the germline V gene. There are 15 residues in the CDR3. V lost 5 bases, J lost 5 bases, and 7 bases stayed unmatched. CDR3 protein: CASSSGTGGSYGYTF. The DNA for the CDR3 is TGTGCCAGCAGTTCTGGGACAGGGGGGTCTTATGGCTACACCTTC.

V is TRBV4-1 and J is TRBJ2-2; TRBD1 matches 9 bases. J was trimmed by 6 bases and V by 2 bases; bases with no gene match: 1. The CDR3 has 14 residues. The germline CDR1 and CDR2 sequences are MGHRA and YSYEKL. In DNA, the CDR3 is TGCGCCAGCAGCCAACGACAGGGGGCCGGGGAGCTGTTTTTT. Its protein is CASSQRQGAGELFF.

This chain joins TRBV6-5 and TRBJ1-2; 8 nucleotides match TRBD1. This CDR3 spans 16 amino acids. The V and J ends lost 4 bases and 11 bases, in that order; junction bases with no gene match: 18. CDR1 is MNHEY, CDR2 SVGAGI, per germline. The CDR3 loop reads CASSSPRQGLYGGYTF. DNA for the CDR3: TGTGCCAGCAGTTCGCCCAGACAGGGGCTTTATGGGGGGTACACCTTC.

The CDR3 DNA reads TGTGCCAGCACCAAGACAGGGGGCGTCAATCAGCCCCAGCATTTT. Its translation: CASTKTGGVNQPQHF. The chain has TRBV6-5 and TRBJ1-5, with 10 positions matching TRBD1. Germline V lookup: CDR1 MNHEY, CDR2 SVGAGI. V gave up 7 bases and J gave up 3 bases; unmatched junction bases: 6. The CDR3 length is 15 residues.

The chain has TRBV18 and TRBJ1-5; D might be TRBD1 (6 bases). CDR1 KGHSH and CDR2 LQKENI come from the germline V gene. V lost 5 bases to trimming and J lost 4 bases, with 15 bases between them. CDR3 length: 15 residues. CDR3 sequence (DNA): TGTGCCAGCTCAGCAAGCAGGGGCGAGAATCAGCCCCAGCATTTT. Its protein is CASSASRGENQPQHF.

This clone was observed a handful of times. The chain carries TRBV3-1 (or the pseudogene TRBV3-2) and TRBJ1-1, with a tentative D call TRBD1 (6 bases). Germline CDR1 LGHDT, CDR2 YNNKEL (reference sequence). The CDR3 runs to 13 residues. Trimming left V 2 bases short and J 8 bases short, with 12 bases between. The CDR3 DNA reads TGTGCCAGCAGCCAACAGGGGATGAGAGAAGCTTTCTTT. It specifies CASSQQGMREAFF.

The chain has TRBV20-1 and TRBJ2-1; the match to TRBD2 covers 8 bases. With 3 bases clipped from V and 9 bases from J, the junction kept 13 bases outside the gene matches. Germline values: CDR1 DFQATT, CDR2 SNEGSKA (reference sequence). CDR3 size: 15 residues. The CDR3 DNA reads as TGCAGTGCTAGTGTATTTAGCGGGGCCGGAACTGAGCAGTTCTTC. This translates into CSASVFSGAGTEQFF.

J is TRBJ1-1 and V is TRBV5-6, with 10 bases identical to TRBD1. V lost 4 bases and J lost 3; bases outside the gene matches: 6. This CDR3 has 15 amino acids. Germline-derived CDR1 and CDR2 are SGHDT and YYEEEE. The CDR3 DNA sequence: TGTGCCAGCAGCAGGATGACAGGGGGCTACACTGAAGCTTTCTTT. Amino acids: CASSRMTGGYTEAFF.

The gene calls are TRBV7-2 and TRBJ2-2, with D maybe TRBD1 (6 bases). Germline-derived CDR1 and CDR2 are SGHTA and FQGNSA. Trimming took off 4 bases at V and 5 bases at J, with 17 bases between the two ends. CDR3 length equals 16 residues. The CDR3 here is CASSSQQGRGTGELFF. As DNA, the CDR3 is TGTGCCAGCAGCTCCCAACAGGGAAGAGGAACCGGGGAGCTGTTTTTT.

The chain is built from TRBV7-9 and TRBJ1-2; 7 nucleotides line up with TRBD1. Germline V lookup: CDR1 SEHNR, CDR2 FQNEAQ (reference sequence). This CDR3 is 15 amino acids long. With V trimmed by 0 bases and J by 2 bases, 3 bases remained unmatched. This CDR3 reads CASSLAPQGNYGYTF. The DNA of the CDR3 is TGTGCCAGCAGCTTAGCGCCACAGGGGAACTATGGCTACACCTTC.

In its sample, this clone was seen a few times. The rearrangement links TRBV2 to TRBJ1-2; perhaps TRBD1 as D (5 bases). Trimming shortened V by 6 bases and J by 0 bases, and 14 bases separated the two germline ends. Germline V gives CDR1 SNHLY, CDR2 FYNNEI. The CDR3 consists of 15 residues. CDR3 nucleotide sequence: TGTGCCAGCAGGACAGACCTTGGGGCTAACTATGGCTACACCTTC. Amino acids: CASRTDLGANYGYTF.

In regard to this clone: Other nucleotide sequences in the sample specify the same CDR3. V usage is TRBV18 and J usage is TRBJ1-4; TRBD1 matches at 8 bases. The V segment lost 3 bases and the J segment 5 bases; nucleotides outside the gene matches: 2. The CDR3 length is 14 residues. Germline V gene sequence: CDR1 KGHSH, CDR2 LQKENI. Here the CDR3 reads CASSPGQANEKLFF. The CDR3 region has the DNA TGTGCCAGCTCACCGGGACAGGCAAATGAAAAACTGTTTTTT.

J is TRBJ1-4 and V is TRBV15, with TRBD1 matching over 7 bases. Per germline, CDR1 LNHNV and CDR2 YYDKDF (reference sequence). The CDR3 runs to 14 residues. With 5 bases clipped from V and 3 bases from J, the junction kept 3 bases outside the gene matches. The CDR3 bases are TGTGCCACCAGCGGCGGGACAGCTAATGAAAAACTGTTTTTT. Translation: CATSGGTANEKLFF.